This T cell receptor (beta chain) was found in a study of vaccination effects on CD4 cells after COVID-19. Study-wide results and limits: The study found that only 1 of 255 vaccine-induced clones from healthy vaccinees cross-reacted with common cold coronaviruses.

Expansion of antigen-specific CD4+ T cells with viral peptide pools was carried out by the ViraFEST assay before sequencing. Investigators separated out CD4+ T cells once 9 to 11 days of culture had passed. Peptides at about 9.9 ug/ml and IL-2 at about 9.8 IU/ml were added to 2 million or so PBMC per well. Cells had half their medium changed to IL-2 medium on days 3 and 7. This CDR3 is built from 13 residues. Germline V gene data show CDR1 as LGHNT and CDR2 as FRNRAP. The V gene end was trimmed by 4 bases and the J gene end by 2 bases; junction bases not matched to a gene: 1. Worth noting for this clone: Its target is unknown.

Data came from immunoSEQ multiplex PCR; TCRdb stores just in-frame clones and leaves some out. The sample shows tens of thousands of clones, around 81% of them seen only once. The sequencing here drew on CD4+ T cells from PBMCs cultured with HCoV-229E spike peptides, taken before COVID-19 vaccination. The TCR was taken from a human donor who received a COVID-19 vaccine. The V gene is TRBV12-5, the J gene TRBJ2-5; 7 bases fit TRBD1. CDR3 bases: TGTGCTAGTGGTTCGGACAGGCAAGAGACCCAGTACTTC. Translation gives CASGSDRQETQYF.